This T cell receptor (beta chain) was captured by sequencing in a study of blood T cell repertoires in COVID-19. Study-level background: From T cells, B-cell-depleted T cells, or PBMCs came the material, which was cDNA or gDNA.

Data came from immunoSEQ multiplex PCR; TCRdb stores just in-frame clones and leaves some out. This repertoire shows approximately 91,000 clones, 76% found once; its top ten account for about 7%. In germline, CDR1 is LNHDA, CDR2 SQIVND (reference sequence). This CDR3 has 15 residues. V was clipped by 3 bases and J by 3 bases; unmatched bases: 5. Sequencing was performed on peripheral blood. The clonotype was recovered from a man in his sixties or seventies with acute or convalescent COVID-19. The chain combines TRBV19 with TRBJ2-5; 9 bases align to TRBD2. The CDR3 DNA reads TGTGCCAGTAGTATTCGGGGACTAGCTGAAGAGACCCAGTACTTC. It codes for CASSIRGLAEETQYF.